Sequencing of this T cell receptor (beta chain) was carried out in a study of T cells in localized non-small cell lung cancer (dated by TCRdb to 2020 to 2021). Study-level background: T cell repertoires of a few hundred early-stage NSCLC patients were analyzed, with tumors being compared against uninvolved tumor-adjacent lungs. All 250 or so NSCLC patients in the cohort were treatment-naive and had localized lung tumors that were resected. A mean age of around 66 years was recorded for the NSCLC patients, of whom around 140 were male and 90 to 110 were female. Study-wide conclusions, independent of this receptor: Longer overall survival was associated with higher T cell density in blood, whereas shorter survival was associated with higher clonality in adjacent lung. Because of the exploratory design, TCR variables were selected using unadjusted p-values without false-discovery rate correction. Because multi-region sequencing of the tumors was not done, intratumor heterogeneity could not be ruled out. A median of approximately 57 of the top 100 tumor clones were detected in paired uninvolved adjacent lung, and around 27 of these tumor clones were also found among the top 100 clones of the paired uninvolved adjacent lung. Uninvolved tumor-adjacent lung showed the highest T cell clonality, higher than tumor, which suggests more focused antigenic responses in the uninvolved tumor-adjacent lung.

The immunoSEQ Assay was used to sequence TCR beta CDR3 regions from DNA. Processing in the source paper ran as follows. T cell density was computed as TCR beta template counts normalized to usable DNA estimated by amplifying housekeeping genes. The preseqR package was used to estimate richness by extrapolating to 400,000 templates for PBMC samples and to 120,000 templates for tissue samples. Clonality was calculated as one minus Pielou's evenness. Tissue-enriched TCRs were identified by differential abundance testing using productive amino-acid clonotypes, minimum total count 5 and alpha 0.1. The Jaccard Index and the Morisita Overlap Index were used to measure how much the repertoires overlapped between compartments. GLIPH grouped TCR beta CDR3s together with public tetramer-defined viral CDR3s, and a viral motif had to include at least three viral sequences and also show V-gene enrichment. TCRdb holds this immuneACCESS table with in-frame rearrangements only. Some clones are missing; in checked studies, unresolved V genes explain under half, and the rest has no known cause. D and trimming were read from the DNA, whereas the V and J calls and clone size are those reported in that table. The sample yields about 55,000 clones; over 70% were counted once. About a sixth of the sample comes from the top ten.

A word on this clone: Its antigen is currently not known. There are no base qualities to consult, and no much larger clone falls within one base.

At diagnosis, peripheral blood, uninvolved tumor-adjacent lung and tumor were collected and were preserved as a mix of fresh-frozen and FFPE material. For TCR repertoire profiling, the blood samples were analyzed as peripheral blood mononuclear cells. This clonotype was sampled from a man aged 40 to 69 with stage III lung adenocarcinoma. This sample comprised peripheral blood mononuclear cells, obtained before any cancer treatment.

The nucleotide sequence is TGTGCCAGCAGCGTAGGATTAGGGCTTAGCGGGGGGGCAGATACGCAGTATTTT. Its translation is CASSVGLGLSGGADTQYF. Here the chain combines TRBV9 and TRBJ2-3; 11 central bases correspond to TRBD2. Ends trimmed: V by 0 bases, J by 4 bases; bases unmatched to a gene: 10. Looking up the germline V gene yields CDR1 SGDLS and CDR2 YYNGEE. The CDR3 measures 18 amino acids from cysteine to phenylalanine. This entry keeps only the CDR3 DNA: 54 bases, framed from base 1.